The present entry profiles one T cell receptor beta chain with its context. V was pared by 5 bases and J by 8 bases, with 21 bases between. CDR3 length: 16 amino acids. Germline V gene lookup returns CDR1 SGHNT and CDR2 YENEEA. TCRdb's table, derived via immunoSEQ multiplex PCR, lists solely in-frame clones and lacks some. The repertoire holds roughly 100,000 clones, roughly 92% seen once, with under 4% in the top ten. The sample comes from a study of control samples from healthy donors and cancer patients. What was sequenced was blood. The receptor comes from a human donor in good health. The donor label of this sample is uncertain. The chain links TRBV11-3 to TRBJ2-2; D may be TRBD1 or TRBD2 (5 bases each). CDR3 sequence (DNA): TGTGCCAGCAGCCAAACGGGACGTACCCTTGGGGGGGAGCTGTTTTTT. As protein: CASSQTGRTLGGELFF.